This entry is about one TCR beta chain. Germline V gene lookup returns CDR1 SGHRS and CDR2 YFSETQ. There are 16 residues in the CDR3. Deletions cut 3 bases from V and 3 bases from J, with 13 bases between. TCRdb processed the 5' RACE reads anew with MiXCR; each CDR3 protein has one entry. The repertoire has roughly 290,000 distinct CDR3 sequences, approximately 8.5% of them found once; the top ten carry 2.1%. This sample was included in a study of identical twins. This sample also belongs to another study, concerning yellow fever vaccine responses in identical twins.

This chain links TRBV5-1 with TRBJ1-6, with D uncertain. Sequencing was done on a sample of memory (CD45RO+) T cells sorted from blood. This TCR came from a woman under 30 in good health. CDR3 DNA sequence: TGCGCCAGCAGCTGGGCTGACGGGAACTATAATTCACCCCTCCACTTT. The encoded protein is CASSWADGNYNSPLHF.